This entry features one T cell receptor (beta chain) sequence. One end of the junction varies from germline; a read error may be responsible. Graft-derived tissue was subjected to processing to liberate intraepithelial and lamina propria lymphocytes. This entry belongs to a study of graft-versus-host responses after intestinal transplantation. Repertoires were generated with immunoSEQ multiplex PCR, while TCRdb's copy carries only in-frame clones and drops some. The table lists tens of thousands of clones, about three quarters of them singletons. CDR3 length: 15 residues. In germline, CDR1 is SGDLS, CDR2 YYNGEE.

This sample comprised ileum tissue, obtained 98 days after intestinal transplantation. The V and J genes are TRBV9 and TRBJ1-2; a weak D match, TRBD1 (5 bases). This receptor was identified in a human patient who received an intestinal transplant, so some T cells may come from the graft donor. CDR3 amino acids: CASGVQPGTDYGYTF. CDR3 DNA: TGTGCCAGCGGCGTACAACCCGGGACGGACTATGGCTACACCTTC.